This TCR beta chain came from a study of blood T cell repertoires in COVID-19. Study details: Samples came from the United States, Italy and Spain, spanning acute and convalescent COVID-19.

Losses at the gene ends were 7 bases for V and 6 bases for J; bases not matched to a gene: 10. The germline CDR1 and CDR2 sequences are SEHNR and FQNEAQ (reference sequence). This CDR3 comprises 14 residues. Only in-frame clones appear in the TCRdb table, and some are missing; sequencing was by immunoSEQ multiplex PCR. The profile shows 120,000 to 150,000 clones, 85% to 90% of them singletons. The TCR was taken from a woman between 50 and 59 years old with active or convalescent COVID-19. The material sequenced was peripheral blood. The chain carries TRBV7-9 and TRBJ1-2; 8 bases are a match to TRBD1. The CDR3: CASTPLGQGHGYTF. The CDR3 DNA is TGTGCCAGCACCCCCCTAGGACAGGGACATGGCTACACCTTC.